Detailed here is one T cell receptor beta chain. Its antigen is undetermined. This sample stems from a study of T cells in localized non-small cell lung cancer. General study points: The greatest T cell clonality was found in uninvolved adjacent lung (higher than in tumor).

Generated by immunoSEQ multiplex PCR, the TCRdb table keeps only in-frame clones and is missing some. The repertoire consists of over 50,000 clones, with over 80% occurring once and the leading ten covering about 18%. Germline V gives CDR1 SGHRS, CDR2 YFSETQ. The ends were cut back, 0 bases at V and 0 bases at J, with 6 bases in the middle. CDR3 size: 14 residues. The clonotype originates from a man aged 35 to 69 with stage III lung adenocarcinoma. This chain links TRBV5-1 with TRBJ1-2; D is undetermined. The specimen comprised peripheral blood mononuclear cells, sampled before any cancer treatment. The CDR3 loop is CASSLEQSNYGYTF. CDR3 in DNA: TGCGCCAGCAGCTTGGAACAGTCTAACTATGGCTACACCTTC.